These T cell receptor beta chains were read from a single sample in a study of blood T cell repertoires in COVID-19. Generated by immunoSEQ multiplex PCR, the TCRdb table keeps only in-frame clones and is missing some. The sample lists 80,000 to 100,000 clones, about 74% occurring once. Sequenced material: peripheral blood. Receptors were obtained from a man in his 70s with COVID-19, enrolled during active disease. CDR3s leave out the opening cysteine and the closing phenylalanine or tryptophan.

TRBJ1-1 | TRBV12-5 | ASGSQGDTEAF
TRBJ2-5 | TRBV7-2 | ASSRDRGRETQY
TRBJ2-2 | TRBV9 | ASSVGAGDTGELF
TRBJ1-1 | TRBV7-3 | ASSPTGEKGAF
TRBJ2-1 | TRBV5-1 | ASSLPNRAPYNEQF
TRBJ2-5 | TRBV5-5 | ASSLVGDRGLGETQY
TRBJ2-5 | TRBV3-1/TRBV3-2 | ASSQAQMQETQY
TRBJ2-3 | TRBV7-2 | ASSWGDPRRRDTQY
TRBJ2-2 | TRBV11-2 | ASSPGGTGELF
TRBJ2-7 | TRBV6-1 | ASSAHLPGQGNEQY
TRBJ2-7 | TRBV7-9 | ASSSSREGWVHEQY
TRBJ2-3 | TRBV4-1 | ASSTRAAGVTDTQY
TRBJ1-6 | TRBV7-9 | ASSLGQTNSPLH
TRBJ2-1 | TRBV27 | ASSSPLGTSGSEGDNEQF
TRBJ2-1 | TRBV24-1 | ATSDYGTNNEQF
TRBJ2-7 | TRBV27 | ASTSPTGGHEQY
TRBJ2-5 | TRBV3-1/TRBV3-2 | ASSRTGAETQY
TRBJ2-4 | TRBV6-2/TRBV6-3 | ASSLIAKNIQY
TRBJ2-1 | TRBV6-5 | ASRGTGGIHEQF
TRBJ1-6 | TRBV28 | ASRQGISALH
TRBJ2-2 | TRBV4-1 | ASRLAGEAGELF
TRBJ2-2 | TRBV5-4 | ASSLGLAGTGELF
TRBJ2-7 | TRBV19 | ASSKGLAGVGEQY
TRBJ2-7 | TRBV11-2 | ASSWRDREERDSYEQY
TRBJ1-1 | TRBV4-2 | ASSPTESAIMNTEAF
TRBJ1-1 | TRBV7-2 | ASSLLQLEAF
TRBJ2-3 | TRBV28 | ASRFSGVVADTQY
TRBJ2-7 | TRBV10-1 | ASSESWARWNEQY
TRBJ2-3 | TRBV27 | ATGRDTQY
TRBJ2-7 | TRBV7-2 | ASNYRVGTGDSRPYEQY
TRBJ1-6 | TRBV3-1/TRBV3-2 | ASSQGERSLH
TRBJ2-7 | TRBV5-1 | ASSGLAGGPYEQY
TRBJ1-2 | TRBV11-2 | ASSTGSNYGYT